This T cell receptor beta chain emerged from a study of vaccination and CD4 T cells after COVID-19. The wider study: Two doses of either BNT162b2 or mRNA-1273 vaccine went to participants. Cells received overlapping spike peptides from SARS-CoV-2, HCoV-NL63, HCoV-OC43 and HCoV-229E as stimulation.

V was clipped by 4 bases and J by 2 bases; unmatched bases: 4. The CDR3 is 15 residues long. The germline gives CDR1 SGHRS, CDR2 YFSETQ. Documented treatment: approximately 9-day PBMC culture with coronavirus spike peptide pools or control peptides (ViraFEST assay). Oncomine TCR Beta short-read sequencing was applied to DNA from cultured CD4+ T cells. Genomic DNA was drawn out of CD4+ T cells grown in culture. One entry per CDR3 protein, called by TCRdb with MiXCR from the PCR reads. The table lists 15,000 to 20,000 distinct CDR3 sequences, roughly two thirds of them singletons. As to this clonotype: Antigen specificity is unknown.

Sequences were obtained from CD4+ T cells from blood, cultured in vitro. This chain uses TRBV5-1 with TRBJ2-5; 11 nucleotides line up with TRBD2. This TCR was recovered from a human donor who had recovered from COVID-19. The CDR3 loop is CASSLLAGVQETQYF. CDR3 DNA: TGCGCCAGCAGCCTACTAGCGGGGGTTCAAGAGACCCAGTACTTC.